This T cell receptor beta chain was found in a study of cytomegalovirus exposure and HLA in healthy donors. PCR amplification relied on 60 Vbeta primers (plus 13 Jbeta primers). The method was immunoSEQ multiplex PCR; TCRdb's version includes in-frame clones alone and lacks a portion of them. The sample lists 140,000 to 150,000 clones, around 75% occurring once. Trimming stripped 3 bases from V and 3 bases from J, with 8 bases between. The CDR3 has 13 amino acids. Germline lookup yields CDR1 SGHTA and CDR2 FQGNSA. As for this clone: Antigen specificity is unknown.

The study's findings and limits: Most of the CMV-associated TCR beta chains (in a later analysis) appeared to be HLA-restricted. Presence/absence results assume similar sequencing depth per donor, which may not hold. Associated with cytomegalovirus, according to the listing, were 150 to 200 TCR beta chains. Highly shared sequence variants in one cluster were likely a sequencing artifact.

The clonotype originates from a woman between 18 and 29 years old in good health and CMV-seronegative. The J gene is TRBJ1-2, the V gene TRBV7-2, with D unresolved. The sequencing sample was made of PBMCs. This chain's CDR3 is CASSFDGDYGYTF. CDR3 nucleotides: TGTGCCAGCAGCTTCGACGGGGACTATGGCTACACCTTC.